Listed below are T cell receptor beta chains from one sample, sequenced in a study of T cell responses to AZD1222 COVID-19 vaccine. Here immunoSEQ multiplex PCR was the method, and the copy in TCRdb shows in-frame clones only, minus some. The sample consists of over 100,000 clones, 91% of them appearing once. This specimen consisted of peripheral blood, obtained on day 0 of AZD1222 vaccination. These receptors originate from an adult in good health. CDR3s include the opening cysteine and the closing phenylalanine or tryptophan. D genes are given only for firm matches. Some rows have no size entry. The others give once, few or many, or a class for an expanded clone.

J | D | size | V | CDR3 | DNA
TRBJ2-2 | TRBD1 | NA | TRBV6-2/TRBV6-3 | CASSYSLGQGSVGELFF | TGTGCCAGCAGTTATTCGCTTGGACAGGGGTCGGTCGGGGAGCTGTTTTTT
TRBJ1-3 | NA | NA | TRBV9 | CASSYSGVGNTIYF | TGTGCCAGCAGCTATTCAGGGGTCGGAAACACCATATATTTT
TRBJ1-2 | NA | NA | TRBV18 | CASSPGAPHGYTF | TGTGCCAGCTCACCTGGGGCCCCCCATGGCTACACCTTC
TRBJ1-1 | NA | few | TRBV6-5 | CASSPPSWNTEAFF | TGTGCCAGCAGCCCCCCGAGTTGGAACACTGAAGCTTTCTTT
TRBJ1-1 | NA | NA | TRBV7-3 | CASSPGQNTEAFF | TGTGCCAGCAGCCCCGGACAGAACACTGAAGCTTTCTTT
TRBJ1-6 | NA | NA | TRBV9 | CASSVGGSLRGSPLHF | TGTGCCAGCAGCGTAGGAGGGTCCCTCCGGGGTTCACCCCTCCACTTT
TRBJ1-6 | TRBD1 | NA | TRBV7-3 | CASSRVTGTASSYNSPLHF | TGTGCCAGCAGCCGAGTTACCGGGACAGCTAGCTCCTATAATTCACCCCTCCACTTT
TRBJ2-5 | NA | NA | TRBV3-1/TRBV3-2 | CASSQPGVQETQYF | TGTGCCAGCAGCCAACCGGGAGTCCAAGAGACCCAGTACTTC
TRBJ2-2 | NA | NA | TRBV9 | CASSSWDNPKPNTGELFF | TGTGCCAGCAGCTCATGGGACAACCCTAAGCCAAACACCGGGGAGCTGTTTTTT
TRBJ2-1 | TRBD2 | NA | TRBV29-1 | CSVVLAGGMVNEQFF | TGCAGCGTTGTACTAGCGGGAGGGATGGTCAATGAGCAGTTCTTC
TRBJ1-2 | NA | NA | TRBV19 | CASSGPGPKGGYTF | TGTGCCAGTAGCGGGCCGGGACCTAAGGGTGGCTACACCTTC